Sequencing of this T cell receptor beta chain was carried out in a study of T cells after yellow fever vaccination. Using its own MiXCR run on the 5' RACE reads, TCRdb lists one record per CDR3 protein. This table holds about 73,000 distinct CDR3 sequences, around 7% found once. The table lists this clonotype with many counts. This sequence originates from a man aged 25 to 40 who received the YFV17D yellow fever vaccine. Sequencing used CD8+ T cells sorted from PBMCs, obtained on the day of the yellow fever booster vaccination.

The CDR3 region has the DNA TGTGCCAGCAGCGTATCTAGCGACGCGTACGAGCAGTACTTC. It codes for CASSVSSDAYEQYF. This chain links TRBV9 with TRBJ2-7; D perhaps matches TRBD2 (6 bases). Germline CDR1 is SGDLS and CDR2 is YYNGEE. CDR3 length: 14 residues. The germline V and J ends were trimmed by 1 base and 4 bases, with 12 bases remaining between them.